This T cell receptor (beta chain) was observed in a study of beta chain features in type 1 diabetes. Central memory, naive, regulatory and stem cell-like memory CD4+ cells were sorted by CD45RO/CCR7/CD25/CD127/CD95/CD27. The CDR3 is 17 amino acids. CDR1 is SGHRS and CDR2 is YFSETQ in the germline V gene. V was cut by 0 bases and J by 3 bases, with 18 bases left in between. This clone occurred a few times. The antigen remains undetermined. As every portion of the isolated RNA was reverse transcribed, the sequencing read expressed TCRB transcripts. The repertoire was sequenced with immunoSEQ multiplex PCR; TCRdb's copy has only in-frame clones and lacks some. This sample yields about 700,000 clones, of which 13% are seen a single time; roughly 0.022% belongs to the top ten. General study results and limits: In all four CD4+ subsets, TCRB CDR3 length was significantly, moderately reduced in type 1 diabetes. The naive, central memory and Treg TCRB repertoires looked more alike in patients than they did in healthy donors.

Sample: naive CD4+ T cells from blood. V usage is TRBV5-1 and J usage is TRBJ1-2; a possible D gene is TRBD1 (5 bases). The TCR was taken from a man in his late teens or twenties with type 1 diabetes. The CDR3 loop reads CASSLADWSGRDYGYTF. As DNA, the CDR3 is TGCGCCAGCAGCTTGGCCGATTGGTCAGGGAGGGACTATGGCTACACCTTC.